This T cell receptor beta chain is drawn from a study of blood T cell repertoires in COVID-19. This CDR3 spans 13 amino acids. The germline V gene encodes CDR1 LNHDA and CDR2 SQIVND (reference sequence). Trimming shortened V by 5 bases and J by 7 bases, and 15 bases separated the two germline ends. The table came from immunoSEQ multiplex PCR; TCRdb's copy has only in-frame clones and leaves some out. The sample holds 150,000 or so clones; around 87% are singletons and the top ten take less than 8%. This clonotype originated in a woman aged 45-65 years who had recovered from COVID-19. The sequenced material came from PBMCs or T cells enriched from blood (not recorded which). J is TRBJ2-7 and V is TRBV19; no clear D. CDR3 sequence reads: CASSDTLPTEQYF. CDR3 nucleotides: TGTGCCAGTAGTGACACTCTCCCGACAGAGCAGTACTTC.